Below are 14 T cell receptor beta chains sequenced from a single sample in a study of blood T cell repertoires in COVID-19. Method: immunoSEQ multiplex PCR; TCRdb's copy keeps in-frame clones and lacks some. The sample holds hundreds of thousands of clones; more than 80% are singletons and the top ten take 2% to 2.5%. The sample comprised PBMCs or T cells enriched from blood (not recorded which). These receptors were obtained from a woman aged 18-29 years who had recovered from COVID-19.

The gene calls are TRBV5-5 and TRBJ2-5; TRBD2 agrees at 7 bases. V lost 4 bases to trimming and J lost 4 bases; unmatched junction nucleotides: 4. The CDR3 totals 13 residues. Germline V gene data show CDR1 as SGHKS and CDR2 as YYEKEE (reference sequence). CDR3 amino acids: CASSREVAETQYF. The CDR3 nucleotides read TGTGCCAGCAGCCGGGAGGTGGCAGAGACCCAGTACTTC.

The sample holds one count of this clone. The rearrangement joins TRBV5-1 to TRBJ1-1; 9 bases are shared with TRBD1. V shed 4 bases and J 1 base; nucleotides not matched to a gene: 2. Germline V gene sequence: CDR1 SGHRS, CDR2 YFSETQ. This CDR3 has 14 amino acids. The CDR3 sequence is CASSPTGGNTEAFF. Here the CDR3 DNA reads TGCGCCAGCAGCCCGACAGGGGGGAACACTGAAGCTTTCTTT.

This sequence joins TRBV11-3 and TRBJ2-7; TRBD1 aligns across 7 bases. This CDR3 spans 13 amino acids. Germline V lookup: CDR1 SGHNT, CDR2 YENEEA. V lost 4 bases and J lost 3; bases outside the gene matches: 3. As DNA, the CDR3 is TGTGCCAGCAGCTCGACAGGGAGCTACGAGCAGTACTTC. Protein: CASSSTGSYEQYF.

This clone has only one observation. The CDR3 region is CASSRNRDSSEAFF. For the CDR3, the DNA is TGTGCCAGCAGCCGAAACAGGGATAGTAGTGAAGCTTTCTTT. The J gene is TRBJ1-1, the V gene TRBV7-3; D may be TRBD1 (6 bases). The V end lost 5 bases, the J end lost 7 bases, and 17 bases lay between the germline ends. Germline-derived CDR1 and CDR2 are SGHTA and FQGTGA. The CDR3 runs to 14 residues.

This chain links TRBV4-1 with TRBJ2-3, with 9 nucleotides matching TRBD2. With V trimmed by 3 bases and J by 0 bases, 10 bases remained unmatched. Germline loops: CDR1 MGHRA, CDR2 YSYEKL. The CDR3 spans 18 residues. The CDR3: CASSQGYAGGISTDTQYF. The CDR3 DNA is TGCGCCAGCAGCCAGGGTTATGCGGGGGGGATTAGCACAGATACGCAGTATTTT.

V and J are TRBV5-4 and TRBJ2-6, with a tentative D call TRBD2 (7 bases). Germline loops: CDR1 SGHNT, CDR2 YYREEE (reference sequence). Between the trimmed V and J ends, which lost 0 bases and 4 bases, there was a span of 11 bases. The length of the CDR3 is 16 residues. The CDR3 DNA sequence: TGTGCCAGCAGCTTGGAGGGGGGGAGCGGGGCCAACGTCCTGACTTTC. Encoded protein: CASSLEGGSGANVLTF.

The CDR3 is CASSEAGQGALGSGYTF. Here the CDR3 DNA reads TGTGCCAGCAGTGAAGCGGGACAGGGGGCGCTCGGCAGTGGCTACACCTTC. The chain is built from TRBV2 and TRBJ1-2; 12 nucleotides line up with TRBD1. Germline V lookup: CDR1 SNHLY, CDR2 FYNNEI. Trimming took 0 bases from V and 7 from J; bases not matched to a gene: 9. The CDR3 loop spans 17 amino acids.

DNA for the CDR3: TGCGCCAGCAGCCGCACTGCCGGACAGTTCAATCAGCCCCAGCATTTT. It encodes CASSRTAGQFNQPQHF. The V call is TRBV4-1, the J call TRBJ1-5; a weak D match, TRBD1 (6 bases). V was pared by 4 bases and J by 3 bases, with 16 bases between. The V gene's germline CDR1 is MGHRA and CDR2 YSYEKL. This CDR3 is built from 16 residues.

J is TRBJ2-7 and V is TRBV5-1; maybe TRBD1 (6 bases). CDR1 is SGHRS, CDR2 YFSETQ, per germline. This CDR3 is 16 amino acids long. Trimming stripped 5 bases from V and 2 bases from J, with 20 bases between. This CDR3 reads CASSSYRDRLAYEQYF. The CDR3 region has the DNA TGCGCCAGCAGTTCTTACAGGGATCGCCTTGCCTACGAGCAGTACTTC.

The chain joins TRBV3-1 (or the pseudogene TRBV3-2) to TRBJ1-2; 9 bases match TRBD1. This CDR3 contains 15 residues. V was pared by 1 base and J by 4 bases, with 4 bases of the junction left unmatched. Germline assignment: CDR1 LGHDT and CDR2 YNNKEL (reference sequence). The CDR3 is CASSQGTGVIYGYTF. DNA of the CDR3: TGTGCCAGCAGCCAAGGGACAGGGGTAATCTATGGCTACACCTTC.

In this sample, this clone turned up once. This chain uses TRBV6-5 with TRBJ2-7; TRBD2 might be the D (6 bases). The CDR3 has 14 residues. V was shortened by 5 bases and J by 3 bases, with 14 bases between the two germline ends. Germline V CDR1 and CDR2: MNHEY, SVGAGI. CDR3 in amino acids: CASSLSREIYEQYF. The CDR3, as DNA: TGTGCCAGCAGTCTATCCCGGGAGATCTACGAGCAGTACTTC.

The gene calls are TRBV27 and TRBJ1-1; D might be TRBD1 (6 bases). Germline assignment: CDR1 MNHEY and CDR2 SMNVEV (reference sequence). With 2 bases removed from V and 1 base from J, the gap between germline ends came to 8 bases. The CDR3 runs to 14 residues. CDR3 in amino acids: CASSLSRGNTEAFF. The CDR3 DNA is TGTGCCAGCAGTTTAAGCAGGGGGAACACTGAAGCTTTCTTT.

This clone showed up just a few times. The chain uses TRBV6-4 and TRBJ1-5; 10 bases align to TRBD1. This CDR3 is 18 amino acids long. CDR1 and CDR2 from the germline V gene are MRHNA and SNTAGT. V lost 5 bases, J lost 1 base, and 11 bases stayed unmatched. CDR3 residues: CASSRRDRGRSSNQPQHF. Here the CDR3 DNA reads TGTGCCAGCAGTCGCCGGGACAGGGGAAGGTCGAGCAATCAGCCCCAGCATTTT.

This clone is a singleton in its sample. The genes are TRBV7-3 and TRBJ2-5; D may be TRBD2 (5 bases). CDR1 and CDR2 (germline): SGHTA, FQGTGA. The V end was cut by 4 bases, the J end by 0 bases, with 6 bases between. This CDR3 contains 13 residues. The CDR3 here is CASSSTNQETQYF. The CDR3, as DNA: TGTGCCAGCAGCTCGACTAACCAAGAGACCCAGTACTTC.